The sequence of this TCR beta chain was determined in a study of T cell responses to AZD1222 COVID-19 vaccine. Overall study: Recipients boosted at about 4 weeks or about 12 weeks are pooled.

Findings and caveats of the study: The study sampled repertoires only after the peak T cell response. Targeting of unmutated variant regions was reportedly seen in nearly half of spike-specific TCRs. Donors were mostly white British, more females; clonal diversity possibly underestimated.

The CDR3 consists of 17 residues. Trimming took 3 bases from V and 0 from J, leaving 17 bases between them. Looked up from germline, CDR1 is KGHSH and CDR2 is LQKENI. Note on this clone: Antigen unknown.

Data came from immunoSEQ multiplex PCR; TCRdb stores just in-frame clones and leaves some out. The data show 100,000 to 150,000 clones, more than 80% seen once. The receptor was derived from an adult in good health. Sequenced here: peripheral blood, sampled on day 0 of AZD1222 vaccination. The chain carries TRBV18 and TRBJ1-1; D gene uncertain. In DNA, the CDR3 is TGTGCCAGCTCACCCAGTACGAGCCGCAGCATGAACACTGAAGCTTTCTTT. It is translated as CASSPSTSRSMNTEAFF.